The 19 T cell receptor beta chains in this list originate from one sample, sequenced in a study of T cell repertoires in cytomegalovirus infection. TCRdb reprocessed the reads via MiXCR and lists one record per CDR3 protein. The sample has about 740,000 distinct CDR3 sequences, roughly 35% seen once. Sequenced sample: PBMCs. The receptors were sampled from a human donor in good health (CMV status not recorded). Some clones in this sample may be carry-over from other donors' samples.

Of note for this clonotype: This may arise from a read error, as a much more abundant clone is one base away. The chain recombines TRBV7-8 with TRBJ2-4; TRBD2 matches 8 bases. The CDR3 spans 13 residues. CDR1 and CDR2 (germline): SGHVS, FQNEAQ. V trimming: 5 bases; J trimming: 12 bases; junction bases outside the gene matches: 9. This chain's CDR3 is CASSKGLVDTQYF. CDR3 DNA sequence: TGTGCCAGCAGCAAGGGACTAGTTGACACTCAGTACTTC.

This clonotype showed up just a few times. The chain combines TRBV6-1 with TRBJ2-2, with D possibly being TRBD1 or TRBD2 (5 bases each). CDR1 is MNHNS and CDR2 is SASEGT in the germline V gene. This CDR3 region has 15 residues. Trimming removed 4 bases from V and 4 bases from J, with 13 bases in between. CDR3 loop: CASSGVVGGTGELFF. For the CDR3, the DNA is TGTGCCAGCAGTGGTGTTGTTGGGGGCACCGGGGAGCTGTTTTTT.

The table lists this clonotype with a few counts. The chain is built from TRBV20-1 and TRBJ1-1, with TRBD1 matching over 7 bases. There are 17 residues in the CDR3. V shed 1 base and J 5 bases; nucleotides not matched to a gene: 16. Looked up from germline, CDR1 is DFQATT and CDR2 is SNEGSKA (reference sequence). Here the CDR3 DNA reads TGCAGTGCTAGAGTGGGAGGGGGCGGAGGGAGGGGGACTGAAGCTTTCTTT. Encoded protein: CSARVGGGGGRGTEAFF.

This sequence joins TRBV10-3 and TRBJ1-2; weak D call: TRBD1 (5 bases). CDR1 is ENHRY and CDR2 is SYGVKD in the germline V gene. Trimming took off 10 bases at V and 4 bases at J, with 25 bases between the two ends. CDR3 length: 16 residues. The CDR3 DNA reads TGTGCCACGACAGCCCTCGAAACAGGTGGCGCCTATGGCTACACCTTC. Protein sequence: CATTALETGGAYGYTF.

This clonotype was recorded many times. The chain links TRBV11-2 to TRBJ1-2, with unresolved D. Germline lookup yields CDR1 SGHAT and CDR2 FQNNGV. The CDR3 covers 13 residues. V was shortened by 2 bases and J by 1 base, with 5 bases between the two germline ends. The CDR3 DNA reads TGTGCCAGCAGCTTAAGGCATAACTATGGCTACACCTTC. Residues: CASSLRHNYGYTF.

This rearrangement joins TRBV6-5 to TRBJ2-2, with D perhaps TRBD1 or TRBD2 (5 bases each). Germline-derived CDR1 and CDR2 are MNHEY and SVGAGI. The CDR3 length is 15 residues. Trimming took 5 bases from V and 1 from J, leaving 11 bases between them. CDR3 bases: TGTGCCAGCAGTGCCGGGACGGAGAACACCGGGGAGCTGTTTTTT. Translating gives CASSAGTENTGELFF.

The chain has TRBV20-1 and TRBJ2-5; 8 nucleotides line up with TRBD2. CDR3 length: 14 residues. With 4 bases clipped from V and 4 bases from J, the junction kept 8 bases outside the gene matches. Germline CDR1 is DFQATT and CDR2 is SNEGSKA (reference sequence). CDR3 sequence: CSAKGTRWGETQYF. In nucleotides, the CDR3 is TGCAGTGCTAAAGGGACTAGGTGGGGAGAGACCCAGTACTTC.

This sequence joins TRBV24-1 and TRBJ2-2, with D perhaps matching TRBD2 (5 bases). The CDR3 loop spans 16 amino acids. Germline CDR1 KGHDR, CDR2 SFDVKD. Trimming stripped 3 bases from V and 7 bases from J, with 17 bases between. The CDR3 spells CATSDPEGWIGGELFF. CDR3 nucleotides: TGTGCCACCAGTGATCCAGAGGGTTGGATTGGCGGGGAGCTGTTTTTT.

The chain has TRBV28 and TRBJ1-5; D may be TRBD1 (6 bases). Trimming took off 5 bases at V and 1 base at J, with 21 bases between the two ends. The length of the CDR3 is 18 residues. The germline CDR1 and CDR2 sequences are MDHEN and SYDVKM. In nucleotides, the CDR3 is TGTGCCAGCAGTCCAGCCCCTCTGGACAGCCTAAGCAATCAGCCCCAGCATTTT. As protein: CASSPAPLDSLSNQPQHF.

The rearrangement uses TRBV29-1 and TRBJ2-3; D gene uncertain. CDR3 length: 12 residues. V shed 5 bases and J shed 8 bases, with 14 bases lying between them. Germline CDR1 reads SQVTM; CDR2 reads ANQGSEA. CDR3 amino acids: CSVTTIGVTQYF. CDR3 DNA sequence: TGCAGCGTTACAACCATAGGTGTTACGCAGTATTTT.

V is TRBV4-1 and J is TRBJ1-3; no clear D. Per the germline V gene, CDR1 is MGHRA and CDR2 is YSYEKL. The ends were cut back, 8 bases at V and 8 bases at J, with 16 bases in the middle. CDR3 size: 13 residues. Here the CDR3 DNA reads TGCGCCAGCGCTCCACCGCCCGGTTACACCATATATTTT. Protein product: CASAPPPGYTIYF.

There are a few counts of this clonotype. The chain uses TRBV10-3 and TRBJ2-3, with 16 bases fitting TRBD2. CDR3 length: 16 residues. Germline-derived CDR1 and CDR2 are ENHRY and SYGVKD. With 4 bases clipped from V and 5 bases from J, the junction kept 3 bases outside the gene matches. As DNA, the CDR3 is TGTGCCATCAGTGGGGGACTAGCGGGAGGGAAAGATACGCAGTATTTT. Protein sequence: CAISGGLAGGKDTQYF.

This clonotype was recorded many times. The rearrangement uses TRBV7-2 and TRBJ2-1; 7 bases agree with TRBD2. V lost 4 bases to trimming and J lost 12 bases; unmatched junction nucleotides: 9. The CDR3 contains 13 residues. CDR1 is SGHTA, CDR2 FQGNSA, per germline. CDR3 loop: CASSSRAGEGQFF. CDR3 coding DNA: TGTGCCAGCAGCTCTAGGGCGGGAGAGGGGCAGTTCTTC.

The V and J genes are TRBV9 and TRBJ2-1; 13 bases fit TRBD2. Germline CDR1 is SGDLS and CDR2 is YYNGEE. V was pared by 3 bases and J by 0 bases, with 12 bases of the junction left unmatched. CDR3 length equals 20 residues. In nucleotides, the CDR3 is TGTGCCAGCAGCGGGGACCCGGGACTAGCGGGATATATCTCCTACAATGAGCAGTTCTTC. The encoded protein is CASSGDPGLAGYISYNEQFF.

This clonotype appeared a few times. The CDR3 region has the DNA TGCAGTGCTAGCGAGCGGGGCACAGATACGCAGTATTTT. Translating it yields CSASERGTDTQYF. The genes are TRBV20-1 and TRBJ2-3, with a weak D call TRBD2 (6 bases). The V gene lost 3 bases and the J gene lost 1 base, with 8 bases spanning the gap. This CDR3 region has 13 residues. The germline V gene encodes CDR1 DFQATT and CDR2 SNEGSKA (reference sequence).

This chain links TRBV7-6 with TRBJ2-5; tentative D call: TRBD2 (5 bases). CDR1 and CDR2 (germline): SGHVS, FNYEAQ. Trimming took off 5 bases at V and 3 bases at J, with 13 bases between the two ends. This CDR3 has 14 amino acids. Written as DNA, the CDR3 is TGTGCCAGCAGCCAAGCGACGGGGAAAGAGACCCAGTACTTC. The encoded protein is CASSQATGKETQYF. The variable domain in full, with the rest retrieved from reference TRBV7-6 and TRBJ2-5, is GAGVSQSPRYKVTKRGQDVALRCDPISGHVSLYWYRQALGQGPEFLTYFNYEAQQDKSGLPNDRFSAERPEGSISTLTIQRTEQRDSAMYRCASSQATGKETQYFGPGTRLLVL.

The table lists this clonotype with a few counts. The gene calls are TRBV6-1 and TRBJ2-1; D unresolved. V was trimmed by 7 bases and J by 2 bases, leaving 15 bases between them. Per the germline V gene, CDR1 is MNHNS and CDR2 is SASEGT. The CDR3 loop spans 15 amino acids. The CDR3, as DNA: TGTGCCAGCAAGAGTTTCAGGAGCACCTACAATGAGCAGTTCTTC. Translated, it gives CASKSFRSTYNEQFF.

This clonotype was observed at least ten times. The chain couples TRBV27 to TRBJ1-5, with 8 bases lining up with TRBD1. CDR3 length equals 14 residues. V trimming: 4 bases; J trimming: 1 base; junction bases outside the gene matches: 0. In germline, CDR1 is MNHEY, CDR2 SMNVEV (reference sequence). The CDR3 is CASSWTGSNQPQHF. DNA of the CDR3: TGTGCCAGCAGTTGGACAGGGAGCAATCAGCCCCAGCATTTT.

Of note for this clonotype: Compared with germline, one end of the junction differs, possibly owing to a read error. The chain combines TRBV27 with TRBJ2-3; D not certain. This CDR3 contains 12 residues. Germline V gives CDR1 MNHEY, CDR2 SMNVEV (reference sequence). The CDR3 coding sequence is TGTGCCCGCAGTCCCCCCACAGATACGCAGTATTTT. It is translated as CARSPPTDTQYF.